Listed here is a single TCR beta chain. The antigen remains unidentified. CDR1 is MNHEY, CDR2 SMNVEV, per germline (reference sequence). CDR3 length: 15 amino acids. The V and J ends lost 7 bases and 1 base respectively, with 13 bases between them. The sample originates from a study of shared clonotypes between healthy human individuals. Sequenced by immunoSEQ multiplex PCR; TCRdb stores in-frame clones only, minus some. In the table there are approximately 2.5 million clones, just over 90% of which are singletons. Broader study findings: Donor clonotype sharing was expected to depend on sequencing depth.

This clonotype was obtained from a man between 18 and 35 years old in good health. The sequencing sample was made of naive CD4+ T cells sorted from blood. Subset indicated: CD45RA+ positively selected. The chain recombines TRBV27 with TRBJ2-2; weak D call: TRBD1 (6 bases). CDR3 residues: CASTKDRMNTGELFF. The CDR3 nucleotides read TGTGCCAGCACCAAAGACAGGATGAACACCGGGGAGCTGTTTTTT.